This TCR beta chain derives from a study of cytomegalovirus exposure and HLA in healthy donors. Study context: The use of the same platform for the 120 or so validation repertoires and the roughly 680 first-cohort repertoires was reported by a later analysis.

While the first cohort had 500 to 700 subjects, the donors belonged to the separate validation cohort of 100 to 150 subjects. With regard to this clone: The antigen remains unidentified.

The germline V gene has CDR1 PRHDT and CDR2 FYEKMQ (reference sequence). The V and J ends lost 3 bases and 8 bases respectively, with 10 bases between them. This CDR3 region has 12 residues. Measured with immunoSEQ multiplex PCR; TCRdb has only the in-frame clones, and not every one. The table lists 250,000 to 350,000 clones, approximately 88% of them singletons. Overall study findings and caveats: Listed as cytomegalovirus-associated were 150 to 200 TCR beta chains.

This receptor was identified in a woman aged 18-29 years in good health and CMV-seronegative. Sequencing input: PBMCs. The chain carries TRBV13 and TRBJ1-1, with D unresolved. CDR3 nucleotide sequence: TGTGCCAGCAGCTTTGGCCCCAGAGAAGCTTTCTTT. Protein: CASSFGPREAFF.